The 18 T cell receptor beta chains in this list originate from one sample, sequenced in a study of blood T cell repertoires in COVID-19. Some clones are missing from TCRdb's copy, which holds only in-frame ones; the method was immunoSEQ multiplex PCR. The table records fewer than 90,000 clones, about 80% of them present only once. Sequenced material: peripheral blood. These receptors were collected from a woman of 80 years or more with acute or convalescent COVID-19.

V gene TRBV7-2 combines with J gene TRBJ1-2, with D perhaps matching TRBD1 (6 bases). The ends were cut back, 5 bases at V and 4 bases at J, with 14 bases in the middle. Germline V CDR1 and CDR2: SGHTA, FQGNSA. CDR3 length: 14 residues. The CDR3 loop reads CASSPRQAGYGYTF. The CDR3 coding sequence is TGTGCCAGCAGCCCCAGACAGGCAGGCTATGGCTACACCTTC.

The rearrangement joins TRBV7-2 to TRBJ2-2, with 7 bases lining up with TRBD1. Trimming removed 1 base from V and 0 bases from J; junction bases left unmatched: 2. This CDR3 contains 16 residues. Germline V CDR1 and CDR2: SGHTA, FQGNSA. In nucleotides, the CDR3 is TGTGCCAGCAGCTTAGGAGGGACAGCGAACACCGGGGAGCTGTTTTTT. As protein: CASSLGGTANTGELFF.

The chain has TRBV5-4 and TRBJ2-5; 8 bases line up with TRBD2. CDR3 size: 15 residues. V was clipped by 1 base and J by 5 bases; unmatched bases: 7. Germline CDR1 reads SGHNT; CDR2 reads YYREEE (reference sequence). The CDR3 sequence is CASSLRFGGAETQYF. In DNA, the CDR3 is TGTGCCAGCAGCTTGCGCTTCGGGGGGGCTGAGACCCAGTACTTC.

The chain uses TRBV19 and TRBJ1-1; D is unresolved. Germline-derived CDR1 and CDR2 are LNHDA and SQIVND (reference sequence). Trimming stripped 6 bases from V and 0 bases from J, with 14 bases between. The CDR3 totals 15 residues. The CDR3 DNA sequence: TGTGCCAGTAGGTTTGATCTGAGGGTGAACACTGAAGCTTTCTTT. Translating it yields CASRFDLRVNTEAFF.

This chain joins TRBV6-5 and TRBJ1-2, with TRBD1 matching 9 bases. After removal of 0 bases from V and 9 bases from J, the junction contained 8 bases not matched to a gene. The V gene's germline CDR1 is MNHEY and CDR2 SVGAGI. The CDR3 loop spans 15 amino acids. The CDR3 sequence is CASSYSSGQGTRYTF. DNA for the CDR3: TGTGCCAGCAGTTACTCGTCGGGACAGGGAACGCGCTACACCTTC.

The CDR3 coding sequence is TGTGCCAGCAGATTTGACAGGGCCCCCTACGAGCAGTACTTC. It is translated as CASRFDRAPYEQYF. The chain links TRBV25-1 to TRBJ2-7, with 7 positions matching TRBD1. This CDR3 is 14 amino acids long. Germline-derived CDR1 and CDR2 are MGHDK and SYGVNS. The trim removed 6 bases at V and 2 bases at J, leaving 7 bases unmatched.

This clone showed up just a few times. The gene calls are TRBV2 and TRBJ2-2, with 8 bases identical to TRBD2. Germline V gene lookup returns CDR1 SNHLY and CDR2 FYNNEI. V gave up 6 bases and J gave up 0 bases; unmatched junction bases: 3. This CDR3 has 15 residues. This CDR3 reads CASSRGLANTGELFF. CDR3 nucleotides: TGTGCCAGCAGCAGGGGACTAGCGAACACCGGGGAGCTGTTTTTT.

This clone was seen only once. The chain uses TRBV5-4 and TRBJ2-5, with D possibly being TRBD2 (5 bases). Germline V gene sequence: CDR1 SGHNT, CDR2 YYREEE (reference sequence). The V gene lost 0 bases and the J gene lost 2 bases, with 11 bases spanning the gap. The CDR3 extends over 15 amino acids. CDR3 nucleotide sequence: TGTGCCAGCAGCTTGGGGGGAACGGGACAAGAGACCCAGTACTTC. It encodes CASSLGGTGQETQYF.

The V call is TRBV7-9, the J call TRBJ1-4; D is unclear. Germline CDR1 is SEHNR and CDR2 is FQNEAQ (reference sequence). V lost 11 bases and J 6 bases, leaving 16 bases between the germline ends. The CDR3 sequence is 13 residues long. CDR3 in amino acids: CAYQWEGDEKLFF. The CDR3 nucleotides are TGTGCCTACCAATGGGAGGGAGATGAAAAACTGTTTTTT.

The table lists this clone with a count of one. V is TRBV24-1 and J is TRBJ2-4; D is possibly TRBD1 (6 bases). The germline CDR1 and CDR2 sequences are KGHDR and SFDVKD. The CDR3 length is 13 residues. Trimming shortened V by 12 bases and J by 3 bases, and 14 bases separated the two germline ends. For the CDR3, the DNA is TGTGCCCCCGGGAAGGGGGTCAAAAACATTCAGTACTTC. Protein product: CAPGKGVKNIQYF.

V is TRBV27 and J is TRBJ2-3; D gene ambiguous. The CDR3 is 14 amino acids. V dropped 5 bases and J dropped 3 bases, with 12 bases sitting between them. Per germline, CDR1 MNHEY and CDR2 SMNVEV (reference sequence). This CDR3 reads CASSRGGWTDTQYF. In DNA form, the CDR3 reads TGTGCCAGCAGTCGAGGTGGGTGGACAGATACGCAGTATTTT.

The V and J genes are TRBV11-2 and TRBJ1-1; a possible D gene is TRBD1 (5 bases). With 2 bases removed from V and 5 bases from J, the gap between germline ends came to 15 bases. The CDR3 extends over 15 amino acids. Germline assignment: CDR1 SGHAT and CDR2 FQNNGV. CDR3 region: CASSLLSGYGTEAFF. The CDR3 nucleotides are TGTGCCAGCAGCTTACTTTCAGGGTACGGGACTGAAGCTTTCTTT. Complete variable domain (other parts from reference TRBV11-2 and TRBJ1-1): EAGVAQSPRYKIIEKRQSVAFWCNPISGHATLYWYQQILGQGPKLLIQFQNNGVVDDSQLPKDRFSAERLKGVDSTLKIQPAKLEDSAVYLCASSLLSGYGTEAFFGQGTRLTVV.

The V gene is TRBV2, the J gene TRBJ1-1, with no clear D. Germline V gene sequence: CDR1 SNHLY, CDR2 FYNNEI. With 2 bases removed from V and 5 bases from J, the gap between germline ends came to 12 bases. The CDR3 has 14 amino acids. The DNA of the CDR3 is TGTGCCAGCAGTGAAACTAGGGTTGGGACTGAAGCTTTCTTT. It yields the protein CASSETRVGTEAFF. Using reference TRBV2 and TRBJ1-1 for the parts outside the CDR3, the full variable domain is EPEVTQTPSHQVTQMGQEVILRCVPISNHLYFYWYRQILGQKVEFLVSFYNNEISEKSEIFDDQFSVERPDGSNFTLKIRSTKLEDSAMYFCASSETRVGTEAFFGQGTRLTVV.

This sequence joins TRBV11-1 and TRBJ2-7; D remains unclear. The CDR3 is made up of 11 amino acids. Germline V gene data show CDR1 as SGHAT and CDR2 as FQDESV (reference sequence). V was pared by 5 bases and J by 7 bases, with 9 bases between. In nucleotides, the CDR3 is TGTGCCAGCAGCATTTACACAGAGCAGTACTTC. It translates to CASSIYTEQYF.

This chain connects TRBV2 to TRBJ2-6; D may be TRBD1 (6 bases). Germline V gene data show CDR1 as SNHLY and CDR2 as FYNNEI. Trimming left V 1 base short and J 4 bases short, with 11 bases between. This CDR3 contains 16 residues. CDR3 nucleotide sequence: TGTGCCAGCAGTGAAGTGAGGGGGTACGGGGCCAACGTCCTGACTTTC. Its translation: CASSEVRGYGANVLTF.

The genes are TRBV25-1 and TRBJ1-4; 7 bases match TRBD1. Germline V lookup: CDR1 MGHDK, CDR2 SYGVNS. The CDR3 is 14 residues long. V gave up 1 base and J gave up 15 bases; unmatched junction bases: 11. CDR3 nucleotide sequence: TGTGCCAGCAGTGAATTTGGGGACAGACGGCACTTGTTTTTT. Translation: CASSEFGDRRHLFF.

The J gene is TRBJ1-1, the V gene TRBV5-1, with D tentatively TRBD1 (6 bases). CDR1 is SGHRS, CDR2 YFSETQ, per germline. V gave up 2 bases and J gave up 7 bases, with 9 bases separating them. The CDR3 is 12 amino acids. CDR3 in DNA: TGCGCCAGCAGCTTCACAGGGTATGAAGCTTTCTTT. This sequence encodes CASSFTGYEAFF. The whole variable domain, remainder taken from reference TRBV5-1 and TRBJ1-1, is KAGVTQTPRYLIKTRGQQVTLSCSPISGHRSVSWYQQTPGQGLQFLFEYFSETQRNKGNFPGRFSGRQFSNSRSEMNVSTLELGDSALYLCASSFTGYEAFFGQGTRLTVV.

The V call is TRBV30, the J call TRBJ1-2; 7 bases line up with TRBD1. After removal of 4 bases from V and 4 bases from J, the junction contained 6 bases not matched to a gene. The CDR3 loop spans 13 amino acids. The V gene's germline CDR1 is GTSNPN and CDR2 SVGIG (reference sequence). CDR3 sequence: CAWNGQALYGYTF. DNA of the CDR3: TGTGCCTGGAATGGACAGGCCCTCTATGGCTACACCTTC.